This TCR beta chain was sequenced in a study of blood T cells in healthy people across ages. This clonotype was picked up many times. Its antigen remains unidentified. The CDR3 has 14 amino acids. V shed 0 bases, J shed 7 bases, and the junction held 4 bases outside the gene matches. The germline V gene has CDR1 SGDLS and CDR2 YYNGEE. General study results and limits: More naive CD4+ cells and higher diversity were found in long-lived than in aged donors.

Primed by a sample-barcoded 5' primer and a J-beta primer mix, a second PCR proceeded for about 6 to 11 cycles. TCRdb independently ran MiXCR on the 5' RACE reads; one entry per CDR3 protein. The sample includes about 650,000 distinct CDR3 sequences, roughly 32% of them seen just once. This chain links TRBV9 with TRBJ2-1, with 7 bases fitting TRBD2. This sequence originates from an elderly woman in good health. The material sequenced was blood. The CDR3 bases are TGTGCCAGCAGCGTAGGAGGGACTATGAATGAGCAGTTCTTC. This gives the protein CASSVGGTMNEQFF.